This T cell receptor beta chain is drawn from a study of radiotherapy plus CTLA-4 blockade in lung cancer. The method was immunoSEQ multiplex PCR; TCRdb's version includes in-frame clones alone and lacks a portion of them. This sample has 30,000 or so clones, with over 60% found just once. About this clone: Its antigen is still unknown.

Study observations and caveats: Among reported predictors of response, early blood T cell clone dynamics with interferon-beta performed best.

V lost 6 bases, J lost 0 bases, and 15 bases stayed unmatched. There are 18 residues in the CDR3. Germline V gives CDR1 LNHDA, CDR2 SQIVND (reference sequence). The chain carries TRBV19 and TRBJ2-5; 8 bases are shared with TRBD2. This specimen consisted of peripheral blood, obtained from a patient treated with radiotherapy plus ipilimumab. This receptor was identified in a human donor with non-small cell lung cancer whose response to radiotherapy plus ipilimumab could not be evaluated. As DNA, the CDR3 is TGTGCCAGTAGCTCGGGGCGAACTAGCGGCACGTACCAAGAGACCCAGTACTTC. Its translation is CASSSGRTSGTYQETQYF.